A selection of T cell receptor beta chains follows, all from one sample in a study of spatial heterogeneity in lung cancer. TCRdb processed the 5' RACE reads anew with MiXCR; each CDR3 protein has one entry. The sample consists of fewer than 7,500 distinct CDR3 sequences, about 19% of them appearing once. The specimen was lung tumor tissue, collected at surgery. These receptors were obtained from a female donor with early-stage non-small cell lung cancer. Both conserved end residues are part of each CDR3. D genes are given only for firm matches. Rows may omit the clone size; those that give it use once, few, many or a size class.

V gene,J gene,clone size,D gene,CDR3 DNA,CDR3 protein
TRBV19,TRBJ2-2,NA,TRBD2,TGTGCCAGTAGTATAGGGGTGACTAGCGGGAACACCGGGGAGCTGTTTTTT,CASSIGVTSGNTGELFF
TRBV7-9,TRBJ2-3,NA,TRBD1,TGTGCCAGCGGTAGTAGACAGGGCTTCACAGATACGCAGTATTTT,CASGSRQGFTDTQYF
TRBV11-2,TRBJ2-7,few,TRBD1,TGTGCCAGCAGAAACACCGACAGGGCCTACGAGCAGTACTTC,CASRNTDRAYEQYF
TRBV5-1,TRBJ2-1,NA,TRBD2,TGCGCCAGCAGATATTGGGGGGGTCAGCAGTTCTTC,CASRYWGGQQFF
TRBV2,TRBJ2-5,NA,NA,TGTGCCAGCAGTGAATACAATTCCGAGACCCAGTACTTC,CASSEYNSETQYF
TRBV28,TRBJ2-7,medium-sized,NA,TGTGCCAGCAGCATGACGGGTAGCTCCTACGAGCAGTACTTC,CASSMTGSSYEQYF
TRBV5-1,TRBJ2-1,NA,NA,TGCGCCAGCAGCTTGGGTCAGGCATACAATGAGCAGTTCTTC,CASSLGQAYNEQFF
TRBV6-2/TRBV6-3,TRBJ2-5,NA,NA,TGTGCCAGCAGTTTATCAGCGGAGACCCAGTACTTC,CASSLSAETQYF
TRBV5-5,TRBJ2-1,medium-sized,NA,TGTGCCAGTGAGACAGGTCTTGGCCGTAATGAGCAGTTCTTC,CASETGLGRNEQFF
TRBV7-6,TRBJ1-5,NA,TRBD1,TGTGCCAGCAGCCCGGGACAGGCTAATAGCAATCAGCCCCAGCATTTT,CASSPGQANSNQPQHF
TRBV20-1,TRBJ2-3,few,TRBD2,TGCAGTGCTAACGGGGGGGCAACAGATACGCAGTATTTT,CSANGGATDTQYF
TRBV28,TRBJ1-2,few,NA,TGTGCCAGCGGGTCAATCGGCGGCGGCTACACCTTC,CASGSIGGGYTF
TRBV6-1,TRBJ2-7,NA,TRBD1,TGTGCCAGCCACCGGGGACAGGCCTACGAGCAGTACTTC,CASHRGQAYEQYF
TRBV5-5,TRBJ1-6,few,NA,TGTGCCAGCAGCTTGGTCCTCATGAGCTCCTATAATTCACCCCTCCACTTT,CASSLVLMSSYNSPLHF
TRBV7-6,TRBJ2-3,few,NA,TGTGCCAGCAGCTTCGGACAGACGAGCACAGATACGCAGTATTTT,CASSFGQTSTDTQYF
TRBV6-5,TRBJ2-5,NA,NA,TGTGCCAGCAGTTACCGGGGCCAAGGCAGGCAGACCCAGTACTTC,CASSYRGQGRQTQYF
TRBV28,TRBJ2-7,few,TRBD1,TGTGCCAGCAGTTCGATACGGGACAGGGACGAGCAGTACTTC,CASSSIRDRDEQYF
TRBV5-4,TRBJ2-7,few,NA,TGTGCCAGCAGCTTGCGGATGGGGGACGGCTACGAGCAGTACTTC,CASSLRMGDGYEQYF
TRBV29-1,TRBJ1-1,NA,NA,TGCAGCGTTGTCAAGGAGAGCAACACTGAAGCTTTCTTT,CSVVKESNTEAFF
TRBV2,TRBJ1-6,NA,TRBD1,TGTGCCAGCAGTACAGGGGTAAATTCACCCCTCCACTTT,CASSTGVNSPLHF
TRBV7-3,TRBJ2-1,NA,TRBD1,TGTGCCAGCAGCCGACAGGGGGCAAAGAACAATGAGCAGTTCTTC,CASSRQGAKNNEQFF
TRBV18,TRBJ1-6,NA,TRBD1,TGTGCCAGCTTAGCCCGGGACAGGTCGGATTCACCCCTCCACTTT,CASLARDRSDSPLHF
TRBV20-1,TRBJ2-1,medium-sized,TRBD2,TGCAGTGCGGACGGGGGGGCCTACAATGAGCAGTTCTTC,CSADGGAYNEQFF
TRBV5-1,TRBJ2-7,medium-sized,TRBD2,TGCGCCAGCAGCGTGACATGGGGGGGCTCCTACGAGCAGTACTTC,CASSVTWGGSYEQYF
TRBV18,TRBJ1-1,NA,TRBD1,TGTGCCAGCTCACCAAAAGTTACAGGGGGACCGAACACTGAAGCTTTCTTT,CASSPKVTGGPNTEAFF
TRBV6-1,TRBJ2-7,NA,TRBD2,TGTGCCAGCAGTGAACAGCGGGGGGACTCCTACGAGCAGTACTTC,CASSEQRGDSYEQYF
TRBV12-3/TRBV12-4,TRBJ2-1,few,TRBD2,TGTGCCAGCACCGCAGAGACTAGCGGGGGAGTAAGGGGCAATGAGCAGTTCTTC,CASTAETSGGVRGNEQFF
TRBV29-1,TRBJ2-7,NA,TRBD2,TGCAGCGTTGAGGTGGGCCTAAGGACTAGCGGGGGTCCTTCCTACGAGCAGTACTTC,CSVEVGLRTSGGPSYEQYF
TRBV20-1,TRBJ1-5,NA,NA,TGCAGTGCTGCCCCCGGGAGCTCCAATCAGCCCCAGCATTTT,CSAAPGSSNQPQHF
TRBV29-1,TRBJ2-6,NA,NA,TGCAGCGTTGCCCAGGGGACTGGGGCCAACGTCCTGACTTTC,CSVAQGTGANVLTF
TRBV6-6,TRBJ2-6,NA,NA,TGTGCCAGCAGTTACACTGGGAGGGGGGCCAACGTCCTGACTTTC,CASSYTGRGANVLTF
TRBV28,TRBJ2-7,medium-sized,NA,TGTGCCAGCAGTTTATCTGGAAGCTCCTACGAGCAGTACTTC,CASSLSGSSYEQYF
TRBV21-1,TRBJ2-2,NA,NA,TGTGCCAGCAGCCCGTGGACGGGTCTGAAATTGGTGAACACCGGGGAGCTGTTTTTT,CASSPWTGLKLVNTGELFF
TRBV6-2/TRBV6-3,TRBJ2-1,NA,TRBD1,TGTGCCAGCAGGGGACAGGGCTCCTACAATGAGCAGTTCTTC,CASRGQGSYNEQFF
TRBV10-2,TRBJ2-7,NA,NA,TGCGCCAGCAGGGCGGGCCACGAGTACGAGCAGTACTTC,CASRAGHEYEQYF
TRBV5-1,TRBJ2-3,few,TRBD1,TGCGCCAGCGCGCCGGGACAGGGTGGAACAGATACGCAGTATTTT,CASAPGQGGTDTQYF
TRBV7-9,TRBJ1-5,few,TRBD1,TGTGCCAGCAGCTTAGATACAGGGGGCGATCAGCCCCAGCATTTT,CASSLDTGGDQPQHF
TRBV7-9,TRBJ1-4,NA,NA,TGTGCCAGCAGAGAACAGGGTAATGAAAAACTGTTTTTT,CASREQGNEKLFF
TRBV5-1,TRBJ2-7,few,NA,TGCGCCAGCAGCTTGGACACCTCCTACGAGCAGTACTTC,CASSLDTSYEQYF
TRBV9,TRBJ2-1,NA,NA,TGTGCCAGCAGCGTGGCCAGCCGGGGGTTCACTGAGCAGTTCTTC,CASSVASRGFTEQFF
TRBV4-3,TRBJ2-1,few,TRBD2,TGCGCCAGCAGCCAAGAATCCGGGGGGGCTTTGTCTGAGCAGTTCTTC,CASSQESGGALSEQFF
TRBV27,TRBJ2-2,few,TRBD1,TGTGCCAGCAGTTCCACAGGGGTCGGGGAGCTGTTTTTT,CASSSTGVGELFF
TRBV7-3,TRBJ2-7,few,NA,TGTGCCAGCAGCTTCGGGGCGGGCTACGAGCAGTACTTC,CASSFGAGYEQYF
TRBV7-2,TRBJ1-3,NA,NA,TGTGCCAGCAGCTTAGGCGGAACCTATGGAAACACCATATATTTT,CASSLGGTYGNTIYF
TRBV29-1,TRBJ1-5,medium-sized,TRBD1,TGCAGCGTTGAAGCAGGGGGCGGTCAGCCCCAGCATTTT,CSVEAGGGQPQHF
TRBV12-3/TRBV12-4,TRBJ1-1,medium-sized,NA,TGTGCCAGCAGTTACATGGATGGGAACACTGAAGCTTTCTTT,CASSYMDGNTEAFF
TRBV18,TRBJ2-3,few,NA,TGTGCCAGCTCTAATATTGGCGGGGACACAGATACGCAGTATTTT,CASSNIGGDTDTQYF
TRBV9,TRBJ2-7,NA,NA,TGTGCCAGCAGCGACGGGTCGCGATACGAGCAGTACTTC,CASSDGSRYEQYF